This T cell receptor (beta chain) comes out of a study of shared clonotypes between healthy human individuals (dated by TCRdb to between 2020 and 2021). Context from the whole study: The cohort included a few men and a couple of women between 18 and 49 years of age. For each donor, CD4 naive and CD4 memory were each given three plates, CD8 naive was given two plates, and CD8 memory was given one plate. Blood TCR repertoires of four to six healthy adults were deeply sequenced to estimate repertoire size and the extent of clonotype sharing between individuals. To increase sequencing depth and limit assay-specific biases, TCR repertoire library preparation and sequencing were carried out by different laboratories using diverse techniques. Each donor's leukapheresis produced roughly between about 0.9 and 9.5 billion PBMCs.

To note about this clone: Its cognate antigen has yet to be identified. Base qualities are not at hand, and no much larger clone is one base apart.

Broad study findings and their caveats: Clonotypes shared by all four sorted-subset donors showed higher generation probabilities than non-shared clonotypes. Pairwise subsampling indicated that sequencing depth was expected to affect the degree of clonotype sharing among donors. The small number of donors limited the genetic and exposure-history diversity represented. Sampling was limited to blood, and TCR repertoires in tissue likely differ from TCR repertoires in blood. Even with the large sequencing depth, rarefaction of the sorted-subset datasets indicated that sequencing was incomplete. Larger estimated clonotype richness was generally found for naive subsets than for memory subsets. About 5% of naive CD4, 3.5% of naive CD8, roughly 2.4% of memory CD4, and around 0.42% of memory CD8 clonotypes were shared across a few donors.

The donors were healthy, HIV-negative adults with no recently reported acute infections or vaccinations. Only Caucasian adults living in Nashville, Tennessee, USA were represented among the donors. CD4+ T cells were enriched by magnetic negative selection, after which naive cells were positively selected on CD45RA and the negative fraction was taken as the memory subset. Blood was obtained by leukapheresis, after which PBMCs were separated by Ficoll-Histopaque density gradient centrifugation and cryopreserved in liquid nitrogen vapor phase. Purity and quantity of every magnetically sorted T cell population were checked by analytical flow cytometry. Genomic DNA was isolated from each sorted fraction and quantified by UV absorbance on a Nanodrop 2000c. TCR CDR3 regions were amplified from genomic DNA by multiplex PCR using the deep immunoSEQ assay. Extracted genomic DNA from each cell subset was distributed evenly across all wells of several immunoSEQ 96-well plates, and each plate was treated as a replicate. For sorted subsets, 200 to 250 ng of genomic DNA, equivalent to around 31,000 T cell genomes, went into each replicate PCR. Purified libraries were measured with a Qubit 3.0 fluorometer, size-checked on a Bioanalyzer 2100, and measured again with the KAPA Library Quantification kit. Every immunoSEQ 96-well plate was sequenced on a dedicated single-read 150-cycle Illumina NextSeq 550 flow cell. On the study's bioinformatics: Because only junctional sequences without quality scores were contained in the immunoSEQ output, filtering matching that applied to full-length reads could not be performed. Sequences were annotated with PyIR, a Python wrapper for IgBLAST v1.9, using IMGT germline references to assign V/J genes and CDR3. Reads were removed for weak V/J assignments (E-value above 1e-6), missing CDR3, stop codons, out-of-frame junctions, or ambiguous translated residues. V3J clonotypes were defined by identical inferred V gene, J gene, and CDR3 amino acid sequence. Percentage overlap between repertoires was calculated by dividing the number of shared unique clonotypes by the size of the smaller repertoire. Richness of each repertoire was evaluated using RTK rarefaction, the Chao1 estimator, and Recon v2.1 estimates of unobserved clonotypes. For all TCRbeta clonotypes obtained by the gDNA method from a handful of donors, generation probabilities were computed with OLGA. The clones in this table, taken by TCRdb from immuneACCESS, are in-frame only. Not every clone is retained; where verified, under half of the shortfall comes from an unresolved V gene, and the cause of the rest is unknown. The DNA was the basis for D and trimming; V, J and clone size are from that table. This sample holds 2,500,000 or so clones; roughly nine tenths were observed only once. Roughly 0.13% of the sample comes from the top ten.

Reading from cysteine to phenylalanine, the CDR3 counts 10 amino acids. Only CDR3 DNA remains: 30 bases, in frame from the first base. According to the germline V gene (reference sequence), CDR1 reads SEHNR and CDR2 reads FQNEAQ. V sheds 8 bases and J sheds 6 bases, leaving 6 bases between their ends. This clonotype was obtained from a man between 18 and 35 years old in good health. The V and J genes are TRBV7-9 and TRBJ2-3, and the D gene may be TRBD1, 6 bases matching. The sequencing input was naive CD4+ T cells sorted from blood. Taken with the paper, the label for cell subset or site translates to: CD45RA+ positively selected. The nucleotide sequence is given as TGTGCCAGCGGGGGCGATACGCAGTATTTT. It translates as CASGGDTQYF.